Presented here are 30 T cell receptor beta chains from one specimen sequenced in a study of cytomegalovirus exposure and HLA in healthy donors. Primers included in the PCR were 60 Vbeta and 13 Jbeta primers. Only in-frame clones appear in the TCRdb table, and some are missing; sequencing was by immunoSEQ multiplex PCR. This sample's clone table lists under 200,000 clones. Sequencing was done on a sample of PBMCs. The receptors originated from a man younger than 40 in good health and CMV-seronegative.

The gene calls are TRBV20-1 and TRBJ1-1, with 9 bases that match TRBD1. The CDR3 is 11 amino acids. Germline V gene sequence: CDR1 DFQATT, CDR2 SNEGSKA (reference sequence). The CDR3 here is CRGQGKEGAFF. CDR3 DNA: TGCAGGGGACAGGGTAAGGAAGGAGCTTTCTTT.

The J gene is TRBJ2-1, the V gene TRBV9, with a possible D match to TRBD2 (6 bases). V was trimmed by 4 bases and J by 10 bases, leaving 27 bases between them. The CDR3 contains 17 residues. Germline CDR1 SGDLS, CDR2 YYNGEE. CDR3 sequence: CASSNTAGTFVGYEQFF. Written as DNA, the CDR3 is TGTGCCAGCAGCAATACTGCCGGGACTTTCGTGGGGTACGAGCAGTTCTTC.

The V call is TRBV2, the J call TRBJ2-2; TRBD1 agrees at 8 bases. Germline V gene data show CDR1 as SNHLY and CDR2 as FYNNEI. Germline trimming cut 1 base from V and 6 bases from J; bases unmatched to any gene: 1. CDR3 length equals 14 residues. The CDR3, as DNA: TGTGCCAGCAGTGAAGACAGGGGGGCCGGGGAGCTGTTTTTT. Its protein is CASSEDRGAGELFF.

This sequence joins TRBV12-2 and TRBJ2-7; TRBD2 reflects the table's D call only, with no check against the DNA. TRBV12-2 is recorded as a pseudogene. The CDR3 contains 19 residues. DNA for the CDR3: TGTGCAAGTCGCTTAAGGAGGGGTATCGGTCTGCCGAGCTCCTACGAGCAGTACTTC. Translation gives CASRLRRGIGLPSSYEQYF.

This chain connects TRBV7-8 to TRBJ2-7; a possible D gene is TRBD2 (6 bases). Germline-derived CDR1 and CDR2 are SGHVS and FQNEAQ. This CDR3 comprises 16 residues. V was cut by 1 base and J by 3 bases, with 16 bases left in between. CDR3 in DNA: TGTGCCAGCAGCTTAGGGGAGGAAAGCGGAATCTACGAGCAGTACTTC. It translates to CASSLGEESGIYEQYF.

The chain joins TRBV7-3 to TRBJ2-5, with 9 bases lining up with TRBD2. Germline V gene lookup returns CDR1 SGHTA and CDR2 FQGTGA. V lost 2 bases to trimming and J lost 1 base; unmatched junction nucleotides: 8. There are 17 residues in the CDR3. CDR3 in amino acids: CASSLEAGGPVQETQYF. DNA for the CDR3: TGTGCCAGCAGCTTAGAGGCGGGAGGGCCGGTCCAAGAGACCCAGTACTTC.

CDR3 loop: CASSQGSGPNAYEQYF. The CDR3 nucleotides read TGCGCCAGCAGCCAAGGTTCTGGGCCTAACGCCTACGAGCAGTACTTC. The chain is built from TRBV4-1 and TRBJ2-7; D gene ambiguous. CDR1 is MGHRA, CDR2 YSYEKL, per germline. This CDR3 is built from 16 residues. Trimming pared 1 base from V and 2 bases from J, leaving 15 bases between.

This sequence joins TRBV19 and TRBJ1-1; possible D gene TRBD1, 5 bases. Germline V gene sequence: CDR1 LNHDA, CDR2 SQIVND (reference sequence). This CDR3 is 18 amino acids long. V dropped 2 bases and J dropped 5 bases, with 24 bases sitting between them. The CDR3 protein is CASSIPRGRVGRGTEAFF. The CDR3 coding sequence is TGTGCCAGTAGTATACCCCGCGGCAGGGTCGGTCGGGGGACTGAAGCTTTCTTT.

The genes are TRBV4-2 and TRBJ1-2, with 9 bases matching TRBD1. This CDR3 is built from 15 residues. J was trimmed by 6 bases and V by 2 bases; bases with no gene match: 7. CDR1 and CDR2 (germline): LGHNA, YNFKEQ. CDR3 in amino acids: CASSQTGQGGHGYTF. In DNA form, the CDR3 reads TGTGCCAGCAGCCAAACGGGACAGGGCGGTCATGGCTACACCTTC.

This chain connects TRBV5-6 to TRBJ2-5, with a weak D call TRBD1 (5 bases). The CDR3 covers 14 residues. The germline gives CDR1 SGHDT, CDR2 YYEEEE. The V end was cut by 4 bases, the J end by 5 bases, with 15 bases between. CDR3 nucleotide sequence: TGTGCCAGCAGCCGGTGGGCAGGGAAGGAGACCCAGTACTTC. It is translated as CASSRWAGKETQYF.

The V call is TRBV5-1, the J call TRBJ2-1; 7 bases line up with TRBD2. This CDR3 region has 15 residues. Germline V CDR1 and CDR2: SGHRS, YFSETQ. After removal of 0 bases from V and 11 bases from J, the junction contained 11 bases not matched to a gene. In nucleotides, the CDR3 is TGCGCCAGCAGCTTGGGGGGACTACAGTCCAGCCAGCAGTTCTTC. Protein: CASSLGGLQSSQQFF. The entire variable domain, with the rest obtained from reference TRBV5-1 and TRBJ2-1, is as follows: KAGVTQTPRYLIKTRGQQVTLSCSPISGHRSVSWYQQTPGQGLQFLFEYFSETQRNKGNFPGRFSGRQFSNSRSEMNVSTLELGDSALYLCASSLGGLQSSQQFFGPGTRLTVL.

V and J are TRBV10-1 and TRBJ2-7, with TRBD1 identical over 9 bases. Trimming took 3 bases from V and 2 from J; bases not matched to a gene: 5. CDR3 length: 15 amino acids. Germline V gives CDR1 WNHNN, CDR2 SYGVQD (reference sequence). The CDR3 protein is CASSDRDRVPYEQYF. DNA of the CDR3: TGCGCCAGCAGTGATCGGGACAGGGTCCCCTACGAGCAGTACTTC.

Worth noting for this clone: It is unclear where the CDR3 begins or ends on the DNA, so no DNA is shown, and the CDR3 is as TCRdb lists it. The chain employs TRBV6-1 and TRBJ1-5; TRBD1, the D gene given by the table, was not confirmed from the DNA. The CDR3 is 12 amino acids in total, end residues counted. Germline CDR1 and CDR2: MNHNS and SASEGT. The chain's CDR3 is CASSEVAQGSDF.

The genes are TRBV15 and TRBJ1-1, with D tentatively TRBD1 (6 bases). Germline values: CDR1 LNHNV, CDR2 YYDKDF (reference sequence). V shed 0 bases and J shed 0 bases, with 20 bases lying between them. This CDR3 comprises 19 residues. CDR3 DNA: TGTGCCACCAGCAGAGATCAGGGCAGGGTGGCAGGGGTGAACACTGAAGCTTTCTTT. Amino acid sequence: CATSRDQGRVAGVNTEAFF.

The J gene is TRBJ1-4, the V gene TRBV2; 12 bases match TRBD1. V lost 5 bases, J lost 4 bases, and 14 bases stayed unmatched. Germline V CDR1 and CDR2: SNHLY, FYNNEI. This CDR3 contains 19 residues. CDR3 sequence reads: CASSLPGQGARVGNEKLFF. CDR3 DNA: TGTGCCAGCAGTCTCCCGGGACAGGGGGCGAGAGTTGGTAATGAAAAACTGTTTTTT.

The chain combines TRBV30 with TRBJ1-2, with a weak D call TRBD1 (5 bases). The V gene's germline CDR1 is GTSNPN and CDR2 SVGIG (reference sequence). The CDR3 loop spans 14 amino acids. V lost 0 bases to trimming and J lost 4 bases, with 12 bases between them. The CDR3 spells CAWSVGTTVYGYTF. Here the CDR3 DNA reads TGTGCCTGGAGTGTTGGGACTACCGTCTATGGCTACACCTTC.

The chain combines TRBV5-5 with TRBJ2-5; weak D call: TRBD2 (8 bases). The V and J ends lost 2 bases and 0 bases respectively, with 23 bases between them. The CDR3 has 19 amino acids. Germline V gives CDR1 SGHKS, CDR2 YYEKEE (reference sequence). CDR3 bases: TGTGCCAGCAGCTTTGAGGGCGGGAGGCGGCAGGGGGACCAAGAGACCCAGTACTTC. It specifies CASSFEGGRRQGDQETQYF.

This chain connects TRBV4-2 to TRBJ2-3; 9 bases match TRBD2. Trimming cost V 5 bases and J 1 base; bases outside gene matches: 10. Germline lookup yields CDR1 LGHNA and CDR2 YNFKEQ. The CDR3 extends over 17 amino acids. Written as DNA, the CDR3 is TGTGCCAGCAGCTCCGGGACTAGCTTCCCTGGCACAGATACGCAGTATTTT. Residues: CASSSGTSFPGTDTQYF.

The V call is TRBV5-6, the J call TRBJ1-1; TRBD1 matches 8 bases. The V gene's germline CDR1 is SGHDT and CDR2 YYEEEE. CDR3 size: 15 residues. Trimming at V came to 4 bases and at J to 0 bases, leaving 5 bases not matched to a gene. The CDR3 DNA follows: TGTGCCAGCAGCCGCCGGACAGGGTTGAACACTGAAGCTTTCTTT. This encodes CASSRRTGLNTEAFF.

The chain joins TRBV2 to TRBJ2-7; TRBD1 aligns across 8 bases. CDR3 length: 13 residues. The trim removed 6 bases at V and 7 bases at J, leaving 8 bases unmatched. CDR1 and CDR2 (germline): SNHLY, FYNNEI. The CDR3 nucleotides read TGTGCCAGCAGCTATACCGGACAGGGTGAGCAGTACTTC. Amino acids: CASSYTGQGEQYF.

The CDR3 here is CAWNLQGPYGYTF. The CDR3 DNA follows: TGTGCCTGGAATCTACAGGGGCCCTATGGCTACACCTTC. This sequence joins TRBV30 and TRBJ1-2, with 7 bases fitting TRBD1. CDR1 is GTSNPN, CDR2 SVGIG, per germline (reference sequence). V was pared by 4 bases and J by 4 bases, with 6 bases of the junction left unmatched. This CDR3 contains 13 residues.

The chain carries TRBV6-6 and TRBJ2-5, with 11 positions matching TRBD2. Germline V gene lookup returns CDR1 MNHNY and CDR2 SVGAGI (reference sequence). This CDR3 has 13 residues. V shed 7 bases and J 14 bases; nucleotides not matched to a gene: 12. In nucleotides, the CDR3 is TGTGCCAGCAAGGGACTAGCGGTCCCAAGACCCTACTTC. Its protein product is CASKGLAVPRPYF.

This chain links TRBV7-9 with TRBJ2-7; weak D call: TRBD2 (6 bases). CDR3 length: 19 amino acids. Deletions cut 5 bases from V and 1 base from J, with 27 bases between. The germline V gene encodes CDR1 SEHNR and CDR2 FQNEAQ (reference sequence). The CDR3 DNA reads TGTGCCAGCAGCCCGCCCGCTCACCAGGGAGGCCCCAAATCCTACGAGCAGTACTTC. It is translated as CASSPPAHQGGPKSYEQYF. The entire variable domain, with the rest obtained from reference TRBV7-9 and TRBJ2-7, is as follows: DTGVSQNPRHKITKRGQNVTFRCDPISEHNRLYWYRQTLGQGPEFLTYFQNEAQLEKSRLLSDRFSAERPKGSFSTLEIQRTEQGDSAMYLCASSPPAHQGGPKSYEQYFGPGTRLTVT.

The chain is built from TRBV19 and TRBJ2-3; 8 bases are a match to TRBD2. Trimming cost V 3 bases and J 2 bases; bases outside gene matches: 4. CDR1 and CDR2 (germline): LNHDA, SQIVND (reference sequence). This CDR3 is built from 15 residues. The CDR3 is CASSISGAFTDTQYF. The CDR3 coding sequence is TGTGCCAGTAGTATTAGCGGGGCCTTCACAGATACGCAGTATTTT. Drawing the rest from reference TRBV19 and TRBJ2-3, the complete variable domain is DGGITQSPKYLFRKEGQNVTLSCEQNLNHDAMYWYRQDPGQGLRLIYYSQIVNDFQKGDIAEGYSVSREKKESFPLTVTSAQKNPTAFYLCASSISGAFTDTQYFGPGTRLTVL.

The chain combines TRBV7-9 with TRBJ2-7; maybe TRBD1 (6 bases). The CDR3 contains 13 residues. Trimming took off 6 bases at V and 3 bases at J, with 12 bases between the two ends. Per germline, CDR1 SEHNR and CDR2 FQNEAQ (reference sequence). CDR3 sequence: CASREGQNYEQYF. The CDR3 DNA sequence: TGTGCCAGCAGGGAAGGACAGAACTACGAGCAGTACTTC.

CDR3 amino acids: CASSPRQEETQYF. Written as DNA, the CDR3 is TGTGCCAGCAGCCCCCGACAGGAAGAGACCCAGTACTTC. This chain connects TRBV11-3 to TRBJ2-5; D perhaps matches TRBD1 (6 bases). Trimming took 5 bases from V and 3 from J, leaving 10 bases between them. Germline CDR1 reads SGHNT; CDR2 reads YENEEA. The CDR3 has 13 residues. The full variable domain, its missing parts supplied by reference TRBV11-3 and TRBJ2-5, is EAGVVQSPRYKIIEKKQPVAFWCNPISGHNTLYWYLQNLGQGPELLIRYENEEAVDDSQLPKDRFSAERLKGVDSTLKIQPAELGDSAVYLCASSPRQEETQYFGPGTRLLVL.

This chain connects TRBV19 to TRBJ1-2, with 9 bases aligning to TRBD1. The trim removed 2 bases at V and 2 bases at J, leaving 6 bases unmatched. This CDR3 spans 16 amino acids. Per germline, CDR1 LNHDA and CDR2 SQIVND (reference sequence). CDR3 in amino acids: CASSIITGGWNYGYTF. The CDR3 DNA reads as TGTGCCAGTAGTATAATTACAGGGGGCTGGAACTATGGCTACACCTTC.

The rearrangement links TRBV28 to TRBJ2-7; 12 bases fit TRBD2. CDR1 and CDR2 from the germline V gene are MDHEN and SYDVKM. This CDR3 comprises 15 residues. With V trimmed by 7 bases and J by 1 base, 5 bases remained unmatched. CDR3 nucleotides: TGTGCCAGCACCCTAGCGGGAGGGCTTTCCTACGAGCAGTACTTC. It specifies CASTLAGGLSYEQYF.

This rearrangement joins TRBV11-2 to TRBJ2-3, with 7 nucleotides matching TRBD2. With V trimmed by 1 base and J by 8 bases, 12 bases remained unmatched. CDR1 is SGHAT and CDR2 is FQNNGV in the germline V gene. This CDR3 is built from 16 residues. The CDR3: CASSLVPAGLEATQYF. CDR3 DNA: TGTGCCAGCAGCTTAGTTCCAGCGGGGTTAGAGGCTACGCAGTATTTT.

The rearrangement joins TRBV11-3 to TRBJ1-1; D is possibly TRBD1 (5 bases). Deletions cut 2 bases from V and 1 base from J, with 8 bases between. This CDR3 has 14 amino acids. CDR1 and CDR2 (germline): SGHNT, YENEEA. The CDR3 nucleotides are TGTGCCAGCAGCTTATCCGGACAGAACACTGAAGCTTTCTTT. Translation gives CASSLSGQNTEAFF.